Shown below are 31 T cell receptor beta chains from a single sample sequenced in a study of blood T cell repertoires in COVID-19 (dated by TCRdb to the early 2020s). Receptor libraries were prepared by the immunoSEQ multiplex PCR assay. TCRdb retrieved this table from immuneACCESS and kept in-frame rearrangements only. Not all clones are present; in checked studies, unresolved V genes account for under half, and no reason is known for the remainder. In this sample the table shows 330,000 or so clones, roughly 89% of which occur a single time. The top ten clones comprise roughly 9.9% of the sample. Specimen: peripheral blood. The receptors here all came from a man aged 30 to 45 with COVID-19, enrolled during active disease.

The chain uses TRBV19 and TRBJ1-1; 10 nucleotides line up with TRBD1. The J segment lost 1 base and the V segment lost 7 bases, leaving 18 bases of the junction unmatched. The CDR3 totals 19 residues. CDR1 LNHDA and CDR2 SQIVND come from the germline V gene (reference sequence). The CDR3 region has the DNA TGTGCCAGTACACCGGGACAGGGGATGTGGATGTTCCCGAACACTGAAGCTTTCTTT. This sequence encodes CASTPGQGMWMFPNTEAFF.

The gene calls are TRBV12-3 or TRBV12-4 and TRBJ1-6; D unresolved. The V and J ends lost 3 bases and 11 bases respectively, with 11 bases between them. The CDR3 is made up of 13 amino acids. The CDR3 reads CASSFNDGTPLHF. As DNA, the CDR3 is TGTGCCAGCAGTTTTAACGACGGGACACCCCTCCACTTT.

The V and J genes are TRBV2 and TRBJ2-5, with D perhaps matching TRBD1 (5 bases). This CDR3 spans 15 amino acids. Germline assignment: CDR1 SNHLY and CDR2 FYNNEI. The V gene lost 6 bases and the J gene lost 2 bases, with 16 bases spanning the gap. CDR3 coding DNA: TGTGCCAGCAGGATGCCTACAGGATCACAAGAGACCCAGTACTTC. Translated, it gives CASRMPTGSQETQYF.

This chain's CDR3 is CASSLDSSGVGETQYF. The CDR3 nucleotides are TGTGCCAGCAGCTTGGATAGTAGCGGGGTTGGGGAGACCCAGTACTTC. The chain employs TRBV5-4 and TRBJ2-5, with 8 bases fitting TRBD2. The length of the CDR3 is 16 residues. Germline values: CDR1 SGHNT, CDR2 YYREEE (reference sequence). The V gene end was trimmed by 0 bases and the J gene end by 5 bases; junction bases not matched to a gene: 9. Full variable domain (missing parts from reference TRBV5-4 and TRBJ2-5): ETGVTQSPTHLIKTRGQQVTLRCSSQSGHNTVSWYQQALGQGPQFIFQYYREEENGRGNFPPRFSGLQFPNYSSELNVNALELDDSALYLCASSLDSSGVGETQYFGPGTRLLVL.

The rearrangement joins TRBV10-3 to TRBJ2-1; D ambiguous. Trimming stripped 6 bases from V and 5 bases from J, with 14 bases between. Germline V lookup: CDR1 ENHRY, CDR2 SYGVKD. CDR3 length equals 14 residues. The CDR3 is CAISEGRNDNEQFF. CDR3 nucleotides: TGTGCCATCAGCGAAGGCAGGAATGACAATGAGCAGTTCTTC.

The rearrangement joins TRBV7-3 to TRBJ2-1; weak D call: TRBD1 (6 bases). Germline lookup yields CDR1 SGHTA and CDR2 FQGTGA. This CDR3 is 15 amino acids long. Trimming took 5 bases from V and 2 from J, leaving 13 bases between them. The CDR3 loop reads CASSQRQDPYNEQFF. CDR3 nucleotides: TGTGCCAGCAGCCAACGACAGGATCCCTACAATGAGCAGTTCTTC.

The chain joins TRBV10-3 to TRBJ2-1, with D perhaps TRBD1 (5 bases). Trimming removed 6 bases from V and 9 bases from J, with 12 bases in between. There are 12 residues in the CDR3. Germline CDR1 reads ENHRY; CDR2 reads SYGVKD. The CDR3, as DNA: TGTGCCATCAGCCAGGGTTTCACTGAGCAGTTCTTC. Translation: CAISQGFTEQFF.

For the CDR3, the DNA is TGTGCCAGTAAACCCGGGACAATTAACACTGAAGCTTTCTTT. It translates to CASKPGTINTEAFF. The chain combines TRBV19 with TRBJ1-1; possible D gene TRBD1, 6 bases. The CDR3 has 14 amino acids. The germline gives CDR1 LNHDA, CDR2 SQIVND (reference sequence). V lost 7 bases, J lost 2 bases, and 14 bases lay in between.

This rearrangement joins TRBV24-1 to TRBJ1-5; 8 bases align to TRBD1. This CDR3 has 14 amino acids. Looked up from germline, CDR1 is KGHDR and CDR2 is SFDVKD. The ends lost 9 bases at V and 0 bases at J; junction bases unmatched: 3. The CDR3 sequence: CATQGQGSNQPQHF. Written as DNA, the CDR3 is TGTGCCACCCAAGGACAGGGTAGCAATCAGCCCCAGCATTTT.

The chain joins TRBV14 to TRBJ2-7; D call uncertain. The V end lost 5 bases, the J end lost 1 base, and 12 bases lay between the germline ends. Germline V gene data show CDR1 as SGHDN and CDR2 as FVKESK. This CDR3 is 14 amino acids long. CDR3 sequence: CASSARANSYEQYF. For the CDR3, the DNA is TGTGCCAGCAGCGCCCGAGCGAATTCCTACGAGCAGTACTTC.

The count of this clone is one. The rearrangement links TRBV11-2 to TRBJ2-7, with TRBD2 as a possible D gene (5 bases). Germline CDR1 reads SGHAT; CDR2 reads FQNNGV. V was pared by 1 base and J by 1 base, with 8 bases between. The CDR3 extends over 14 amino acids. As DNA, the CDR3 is TGTGCCAGCAGCTTAGTAGGGAGTTCCTACGAGCAGTACTTC. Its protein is CASSLVGSSYEQYF. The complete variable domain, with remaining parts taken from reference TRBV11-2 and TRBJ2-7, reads EAGVAQSPRYKIIEKRQSVAFWCNPISGHATLYWYQQILGQGPKLLIQFQNNGVVDDSQLPKDRFSAERLKGVDSTLKIQPAKLEDSAVYLCASSLVGSSYEQYFGPGTRLTVT.

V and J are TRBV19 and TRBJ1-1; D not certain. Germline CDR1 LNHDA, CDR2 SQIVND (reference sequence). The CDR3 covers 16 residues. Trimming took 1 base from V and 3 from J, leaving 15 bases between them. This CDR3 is CASSIGSRRYDTEAFF. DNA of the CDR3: TGTGCCAGTAGTATAGGGAGCCGCCGCTACGACACTGAAGCTTTCTTT.

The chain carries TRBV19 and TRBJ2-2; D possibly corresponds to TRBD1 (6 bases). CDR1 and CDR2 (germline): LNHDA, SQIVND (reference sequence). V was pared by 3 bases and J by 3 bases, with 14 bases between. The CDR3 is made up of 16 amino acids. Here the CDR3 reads CASSMTWGQDTGELFF. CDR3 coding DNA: TGTGCCAGTAGTATGACTTGGGGGCAAGACACCGGGGAGCTGTTTTTT.

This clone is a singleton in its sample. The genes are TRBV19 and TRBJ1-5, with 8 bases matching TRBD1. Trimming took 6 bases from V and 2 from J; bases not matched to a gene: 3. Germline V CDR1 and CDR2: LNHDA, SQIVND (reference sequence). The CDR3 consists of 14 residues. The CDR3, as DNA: TGTGCCAGTAGGGGACAGGCGGGCAATCAGCCCCAGCATTTT. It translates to CASRGQAGNQPQHF.

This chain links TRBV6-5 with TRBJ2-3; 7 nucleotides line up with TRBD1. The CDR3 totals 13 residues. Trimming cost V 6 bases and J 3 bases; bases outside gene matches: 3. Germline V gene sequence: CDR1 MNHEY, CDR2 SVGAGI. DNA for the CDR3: TGTGCCAGCAGGAGGGACAGAACAGATACGCAGTATTTT. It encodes CASRRDRTDTQYF.

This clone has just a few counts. The CDR3 region is CASSPHLIGRDSNQPQHF. CDR3 sequence (DNA): TGTGCCAGCAGCCCCCACCTGATAGGGAGGGATAGCAATCAGCCCCAGCATTTT. The chain links TRBV7-8 to TRBJ1-5, with unresolved D. The germline V gene has CDR1 SGHVS and CDR2 FQNEAQ. Trimming shortened V by 5 bases and J by 0 bases, and 20 bases separated the two germline ends. The CDR3 has 18 residues.

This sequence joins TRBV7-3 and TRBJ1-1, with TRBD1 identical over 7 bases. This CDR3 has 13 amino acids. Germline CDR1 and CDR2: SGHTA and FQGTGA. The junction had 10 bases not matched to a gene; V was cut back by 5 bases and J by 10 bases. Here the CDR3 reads CASSPRGSMGAFF. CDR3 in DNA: TGTGCCAGCAGCCCCAGGGGGTCAATGGGAGCTTTCTTT.

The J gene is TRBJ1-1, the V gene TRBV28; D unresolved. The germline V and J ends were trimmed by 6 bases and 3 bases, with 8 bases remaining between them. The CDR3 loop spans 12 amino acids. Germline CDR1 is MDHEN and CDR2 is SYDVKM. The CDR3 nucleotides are TGTGCCAGCAGCCTTCAGTACACTGAAGCTTTCTTT. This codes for CASSLQYTEAFF.

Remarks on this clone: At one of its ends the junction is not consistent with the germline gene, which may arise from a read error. This chain's CDR3 is CARSAGGQGPISGNTIYF. The CDR3 DNA is TGCGCCAGGAGTGCCGGGGGACAGGGGCCGATCTCTGGAAACACCATATATTTT. The chain recombines TRBV10-1 with TRBJ1-3; 10 positions match TRBD1. From germline, CDR1 is WNHNN and CDR2 SYGVQD (reference sequence). The length of the CDR3 is 18 residues.

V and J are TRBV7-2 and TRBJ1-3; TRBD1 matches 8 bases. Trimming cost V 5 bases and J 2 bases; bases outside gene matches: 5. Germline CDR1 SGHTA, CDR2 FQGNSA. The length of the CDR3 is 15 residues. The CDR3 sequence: CASSLTGGTGNTIYF. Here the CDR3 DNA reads TGTGCCAGCAGCCTCACAGGGGGTACTGGAAACACCATATATTTT.

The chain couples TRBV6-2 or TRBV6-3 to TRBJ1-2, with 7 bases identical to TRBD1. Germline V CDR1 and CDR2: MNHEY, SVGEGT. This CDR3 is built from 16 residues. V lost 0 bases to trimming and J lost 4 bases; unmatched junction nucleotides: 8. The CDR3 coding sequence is TGTGCCAGCAGTTACTCGAGACAGGGATTGGTCTATGGCTACACCTTC. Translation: CASSYSRQGLVYGYTF.

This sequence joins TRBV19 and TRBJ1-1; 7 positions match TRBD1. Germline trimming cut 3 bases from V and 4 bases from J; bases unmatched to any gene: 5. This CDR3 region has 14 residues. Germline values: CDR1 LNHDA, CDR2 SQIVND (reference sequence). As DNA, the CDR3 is TGTGCCAGTAGTATGACAGGGTTGGGCACTGAAGCTTTCTTT. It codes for CASSMTGLGTEAFF.

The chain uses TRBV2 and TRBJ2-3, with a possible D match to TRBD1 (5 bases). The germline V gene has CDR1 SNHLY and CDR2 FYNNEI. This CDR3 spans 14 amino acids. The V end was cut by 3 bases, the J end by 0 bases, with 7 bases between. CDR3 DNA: TGTGCCAGCAGTGAGGGGCTTAGCACAGATACGCAGTATTTT. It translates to CASSEGLSTDTQYF.

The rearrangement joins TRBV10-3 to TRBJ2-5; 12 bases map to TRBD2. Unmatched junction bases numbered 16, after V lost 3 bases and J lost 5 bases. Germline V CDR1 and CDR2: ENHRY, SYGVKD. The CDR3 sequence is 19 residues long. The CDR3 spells CAISDIRRLAGGPRETQYF. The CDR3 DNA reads TGTGCCATCAGTGATATCAGGCGGCTAGCGGGAGGGCCCCGGGAGACCCAGTACTTC.

This CDR3 is CASSTGGAANEKLFF. The CDR3 coding sequence is TGTGCCAGTAGTACAGGGGGAGCGGCTAATGAAAAACTGTTTTTT. The rearrangement uses TRBV19 and TRBJ1-4; 7 bases line up with TRBD1. This CDR3 has 15 residues. Germline V gene lookup returns CDR1 LNHDA and CDR2 SQIVND (reference sequence). With 4 bases clipped from V and 3 bases from J, the junction kept 5 bases outside the gene matches.

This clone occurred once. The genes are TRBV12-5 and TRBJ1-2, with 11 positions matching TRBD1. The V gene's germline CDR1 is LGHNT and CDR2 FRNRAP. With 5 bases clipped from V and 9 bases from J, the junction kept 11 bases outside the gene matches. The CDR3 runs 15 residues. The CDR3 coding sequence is TGTGCTAGTGGTCCCCGGACAGGGGGCGGGGAGAGCTACACCTTC. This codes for CASGPRTGGGESYTF.

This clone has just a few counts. The CDR3: CASAAGHAMFREQFF. DNA of the CDR3: TGTGCCAGTGCCGCGGGGCACGCTATGTTCCGGGAGCAGTTCTTC. This rearrangement joins TRBV19 to TRBJ2-1; D is perhaps TRBD2 (6 bases). The germline gives CDR1 LNHDA, CDR2 SQIVND (reference sequence). This CDR3 region has 15 residues. V was pared by 8 bases and J by 10 bases, with 24 bases between.

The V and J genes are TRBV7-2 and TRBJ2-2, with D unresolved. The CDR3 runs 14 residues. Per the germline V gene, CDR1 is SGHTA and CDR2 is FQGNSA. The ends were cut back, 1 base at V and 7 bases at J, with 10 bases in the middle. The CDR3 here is CASSLVEVYGELFF. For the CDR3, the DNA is TGTGCCAGCAGCTTAGTAGAGGTGTACGGGGAGCTGTTTTTT.

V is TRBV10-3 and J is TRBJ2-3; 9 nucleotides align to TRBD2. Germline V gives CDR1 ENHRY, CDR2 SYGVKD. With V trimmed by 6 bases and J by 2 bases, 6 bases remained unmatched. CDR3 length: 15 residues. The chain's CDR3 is CAISLLAGTTDTQYF. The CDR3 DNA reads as TGTGCCATCAGCCTGCTAGCGGGGACCACAGATACGCAGTATTTT.

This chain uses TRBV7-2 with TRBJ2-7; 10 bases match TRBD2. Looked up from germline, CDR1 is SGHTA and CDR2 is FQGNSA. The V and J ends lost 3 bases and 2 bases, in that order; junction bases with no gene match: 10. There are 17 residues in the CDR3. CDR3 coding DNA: TGTGCCAGCAGCTTCGCCGTAACTAGCGGGGCTACCTACGAGCAGTACTTC. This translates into CASSFAVTSGATYEQYF.

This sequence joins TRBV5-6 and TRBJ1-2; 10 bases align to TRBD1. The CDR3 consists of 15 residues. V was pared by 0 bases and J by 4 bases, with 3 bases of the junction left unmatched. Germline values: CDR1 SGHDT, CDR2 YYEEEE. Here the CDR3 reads CASSLDDRGLYGYTF. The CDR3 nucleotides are TGTGCCAGCAGCTTGGATGACAGGGGGCTCTATGGCTACACCTTC.